This is a list of T cell receptor beta chains from one sample in a study of blood T cell repertoires in COVID-19. The protocol was immunoSEQ multiplex PCR, while the TCRdb copy is restricted to in-frame clones and leaves out a portion. Of fewer than 50,000 clones listed, about four fifths are singletons. What was sequenced was peripheral blood. These receptors were obtained from a man aged 80 or over with active or convalescent COVID-19. The CDR3 runs from the conserved cysteine through the conserved F or W. A D gene is named only where the DNA matches it firmly. Clone size, where shown, is once, few, many, or a class for clones that have expanded.

v_gene: TRBV7-2; j_gene: TRBJ1-3; d_gene: NA; abundance: NA; CDR3nt: TGTGCCAGCAGCTTAGCTCAGTTCTCTGGAAACACCATATATTTT; CDR3aa: CASSLAQFSGNTIYF
v_gene: TRBV16; j_gene: TRBJ1-5; d_gene: NA; abundance: NA; CDR3nt: TGTGCCAGCAGCCCCCCAGGAGGGACTCAGCCCCAGCATTTT; CDR3aa: CASSPPGGTQPQHF
v_gene: TRBV4-3; j_gene: TRBJ2-7; d_gene: TRBD2; abundance: NA; CDR3nt: TGCGCCAGCAGCCCGGGACTAGCGGCAACCTACGAGCAGTACTTC; CDR3aa: CASSPGLAATYEQYF
v_gene: TRBV19; j_gene: TRBJ2-7; d_gene: NA; abundance: NA; CDR3nt: TGTGCCAGTAGTATGTTATGGGGGCTCGGCTACGAGCAGTACTTC; CDR3aa: CASSMLWGLGYEQYF
v_gene: TRBV3-1/TRBV3-2; j_gene: TRBJ2-7; d_gene: NA; abundance: NA; CDR3nt: TGTGCCAGCAGCCAAGTTACATACGAGCAGTACTTC; CDR3aa: CASSQVTYEQYF
v_gene: TRBV7-6; j_gene: TRBJ2-2; d_gene: TRBD1; abundance: NA; CDR3nt: TGTGCCAGCAGCTTAGAGACAGGGGGCACCGGGGAGCTGTTTTTT; CDR3aa: CASSLETGGTGELFF
v_gene: TRBV2; j_gene: TRBJ2-2; d_gene: TRBD2; abundance: NA; CDR3nt: TGTGCCAGCAGTGAATGGACTAGCAGGAACGGGGAGCTGTTTTTT; CDR3aa: CASSEWTSRNGELFF
v_gene: TRBV10-1; j_gene: TRBJ1-1; d_gene: TRBD1; abundance: NA; CDR3nt: TGCGCCAGCAGTACACAGGGGGCCCTGAACACTGAAGCTTTCTTT; CDR3aa: CASSTQGALNTEAFF
v_gene: TRBV2; j_gene: TRBJ2-1; d_gene: TRBD1; abundance: many; CDR3nt: TGTGCCAGCAGCGGACAGGGTATGGATTACAATGAGCAGTTCTTC; CDR3aa: CASSGQGMDYNEQFF
v_gene: TRBV27; j_gene: TRBJ2-1; d_gene: TRBD2; abundance: NA; CDR3nt: TGTGCCAGCAGCCCGACTAGCGGGGGGGAGAGTTACAATGAGCAGTTCTTC; CDR3aa: CASSPTSGGESYNEQFF
v_gene: TRBV5-4; j_gene: TRBJ2-2; d_gene: NA; abundance: few; CDR3nt: TGTGCCAGCAGCCCCTCGGGACTTGGGCGGATCACCGGGGAGCTGTTTTTT; CDR3aa: CASSPSGLGRITGELFF
v_gene: TRBV28; j_gene: TRBJ1-2; d_gene: NA; abundance: once; CDR3nt: TGTGCCAGCAGCCCGACAGCTAACTATGGCTACACCTTC; CDR3aa: CASSPTANYGYTF
v_gene: TRBV4-2; j_gene: TRBJ2-3; d_gene: TRBD1; abundance: NA; CDR3nt: TGTGCCAGCAGCCCGACAGGGAGTGCAGATACGCAGTATTTT; CDR3aa: CASSPTGSADTQYF
v_gene: TRBV30; j_gene: TRBJ1-1; d_gene: NA; abundance: NA; CDR3nt: TGTGCCTGGAGGCGGCCGAACACTGAAGCTTTCTTT; CDR3aa: CAWRRPNTEAFF
v_gene: TRBV3-1/TRBV3-2; j_gene: TRBJ2-3; d_gene: TRBD1; abundance: NA; CDR3nt: TGTGCCAGCAGCCAGTTCTGGACAGGGGTCACAGATACGCAGTATTTT; CDR3aa: CASSQFWTGVTDTQYF
v_gene: TRBV6-6; j_gene: TRBJ1-1; d_gene: NA; abundance: NA; CDR3nt: TGTGCCAGCAGTTTCCAGCGTGAGACTGAAGCTTTCTTT; CDR3aa: CASSFQRETEAFF
v_gene: TRBV28; j_gene: TRBJ2-7; d_gene: NA; abundance: NA; CDR3nt: TGTGCCAGCAGTCTATATGCTGGGGCGAAGGAGCAGTACTTC; CDR3aa: CASSLYAGAKEQYF
v_gene: TRBV7-8; j_gene: TRBJ2-1; d_gene: TRBD2; abundance: NA; CDR3nt: TGTGCCGTCTCGGGGGAGGGTCGCAATGAGCAGTTCTTC; CDR3aa: CAVSGEGRNEQFF
v_gene: TRBV30; j_gene: TRBJ2-1; d_gene: NA; abundance: few; CDR3nt: TGTGCCTGGAGTCCGGGACATTTCGATGAGCAGTTCTTC; CDR3aa: CAWSPGHFDEQFF
v_gene: TRBV19; j_gene: TRBJ2-3; d_gene: NA; abundance: few; CDR3nt: TGTGCCAGTAGCCCCCGGGGGGATACGCAGTATTTT; CDR3aa: CASSPRGDTQYF
v_gene: TRBV11-2; j_gene: TRBJ2-4; d_gene: NA; abundance: NA; CDR3nt: TGTGCCAGCAGCTTAGGACAGAGTAACATTCAGTACTTC; CDR3aa: CASSLGQSNIQYF
v_gene: TRBV19; j_gene: TRBJ1-1; d_gene: TRBD1; abundance: few; CDR3nt: TGTGCCAGTGGGGACAGGGGGGTCACTGAAGCTTTCTTT; CDR3aa: CASGDRGVTEAFF
v_gene: TRBV7-3; j_gene: TRBJ2-2; d_gene: NA; abundance: NA; CDR3nt: TGTGCCAGCAGCTTCCGGACACCGGGTAACACCGGGGAGCTGTTTTTT; CDR3aa: CASSFRTPGNTGELFF
v_gene: TRBV28; j_gene: TRBJ2-7; d_gene: TRBD2; abundance: once; CDR3nt: TGTGCCAGCAATCGACCGGGACTAGCGGGAGTTCGGGAGCAGTACTTC; CDR3aa: CASNRPGLAGVREQYF
v_gene: TRBV19; j_gene: TRBJ1-5; d_gene: NA; abundance: NA; CDR3nt: TGTGCCAGTAGCGAATTACAGGGACAGCCCCAGCATTTT; CDR3aa: CASSELQGQPQHF
v_gene: TRBV5-1; j_gene: TRBJ1-5; d_gene: NA; abundance: NA; CDR3nt: TGCGCCAGCAGCTTCGGGGGGTCCAATCAGCCCCAGCATTTT; CDR3aa: CASSFGGSNQPQHF
v_gene: TRBV7-2; j_gene: TRBJ2-1; d_gene: NA; abundance: few; CDR3nt: TGTGCCAGCAGCTTACAAGGAGACTCCTACAATGAGCAGTTCTTC; CDR3aa: CASSLQGDSYNEQFF
v_gene: TRBV5-4; j_gene: TRBJ2-3; d_gene: TRBD2; abundance: NA; CDR3nt: TGTGCCAGCAGTTCCGGACTAGCGGCTTCGACAGATACGCAGTATTTT; CDR3aa: CASSSGLAASTDTQYF
v_gene: TRBV5-1; j_gene: TRBJ2-2; d_gene: NA; abundance: NA; CDR3nt: TGCGCCAGCAGCCCGACGCGGGGGAACACCGGGGAGCTGTTTTTT; CDR3aa: CASSPTRGNTGELFF
v_gene: TRBV24-1; j_gene: TRBJ2-3; d_gene: TRBD1; abundance: medium-sized; CDR3nt: TGTGCCACCAGTGATTTCAGGGGGCGATCGGCAGATACGCAGTATTTT; CDR3aa: CATSDFRGRSADTQYF
v_gene: TRBV19; j_gene: TRBJ1-5; d_gene: NA; abundance: NA; CDR3nt: TGTGCCAGTAGTTTCGTGTCCGCCTCCACTGGTGGGCCCCAGCATTTT; CDR3aa: CASSFVSASTGGPQHF
v_gene: TRBV7-9; j_gene: TRBJ2-4; d_gene: TRBD2; abundance: NA; CDR3nt: TGTGCCAGCAGCTTAGTAGGGACTAGCGGACCCCTAGCCAAAAACATTCAGTACTTC; CDR3aa: CASSLVGTSGPLAKNIQYF
v_gene: TRBV19; j_gene: TRBJ1-6; d_gene: TRBD1; abundance: NA; CDR3nt: TGTGCCAGTAGTACGACAGGGGTTAGCATCGGGCTTGCCTCACCCCTCCACTTT; CDR3aa: CASSTTGVSIGLASPLHF
v_gene: TRBV5-1; j_gene: TRBJ1-1; d_gene: TRBD1; abundance: NA; CDR3nt: TGCGCCAGCAGCTTGGGGACAGGGGGCCGCACTGAAGCTTTCTTT; CDR3aa: CASSLGTGGRTEAFF
v_gene: TRBV13; j_gene: TRBJ2-1; d_gene: TRBD2; abundance: NA; CDR3nt: TGTGCCAGCAGCCTTATTAGCGGGAGCTCCTACAATGAGCAGTTCTTC; CDR3aa: CASSLISGSSYNEQFF
v_gene: TRBV5-1; j_gene: TRBJ2-1; d_gene: TRBD2; abundance: NA; CDR3nt: TGCGCCAGCAGCTTGGGACTAGCGGGCATATCGTCGGGCTACAATGAGCAGTTCTTC; CDR3aa: CASSLGLAGISSGYNEQFF
v_gene: TRBV10-2; j_gene: TRBJ2-1; d_gene: TRBD1; abundance: NA; CDR3nt: TGCGCCAGCAGTGAGTTAGGACAGGACCTAAATGAGCAGTTCTTC; CDR3aa: CASSELGQDLNEQFF
v_gene: TRBV15; j_gene: TRBJ1-4; d_gene: TRBD1; abundance: NA; CDR3nt: TGTGCCACCAGCGGGGGTCGGTGGGACAGGGGCACAACTAATGAAAAACTGTTTTTT; CDR3aa: CATSGGRWDRGTTNEKLFF
v_gene: TRBV7-9; j_gene: TRBJ2-7; d_gene: NA; abundance: NA; CDR3nt: TGTGCCAGCAGCTTATTACAGGGCTCCTACGAGCAGTACTTC; CDR3aa: CASSLLQGSYEQYF
v_gene: TRBV6-1; j_gene: TRBJ2-5; d_gene: TRBD1; abundance: NA; CDR3nt: TGTGCCAGCAGTGACTGGGACAGGGCGATCCAAGAGACCCAGTACTTC; CDR3aa: CASSDWDRAIQETQYF
v_gene: TRBV28; j_gene: TRBJ1-1; d_gene: NA; abundance: NA; CDR3nt: TGTGCCAGCTACCGGGGGGGACAGAACACTGAAGCTTTCTTT; CDR3aa: CASYRGGQNTEAFF
v_gene: TRBV19; j_gene: TRBJ2-3; d_gene: TRBD2; abundance: NA; CDR3nt: TGTGGGTCGACTAGCGGGGGTTACGATACGCAGTATTTT; CDR3aa: CGSTSGGYDTQYF
v_gene: TRBV4-3; j_gene: TRBJ2-1; d_gene: TRBD2; abundance: NA; CDR3nt: TGCGCCAGCAGCCGTGGGACTAGCGGGCGTTCCTACAATGAGCAGTTCTTC; CDR3aa: CASSRGTSGRSYNEQFF
v_gene: TRBV3-1/TRBV3-2; j_gene: TRBJ2-1; d_gene: TRBD2; abundance: NA; CDR3nt: TGTGCCAGCAGCCATGGGACTAGCATGCATGAGCAGTTCTTC; CDR3aa: CASSHGTSMHEQFF
v_gene: TRBV2; j_gene: TRBJ2-4; d_gene: NA; abundance: NA; CDR3nt: TGTGCCAGCAGACTCGGGATAGCCAAAAACATTCAGTACTTC; CDR3aa: CASRLGIAKNIQYF
v_gene: TRBV4-3; j_gene: TRBJ2-7; d_gene: TRBD1; abundance: medium-sized; CDR3nt: TGCGCCAGCAGCCCGGACAGGGCCCGCGAGCAGTACTTC; CDR3aa: CASSPDRAREQYF
v_gene: TRBV7-2; j_gene: TRBJ2-3; d_gene: TRBD2; abundance: NA; CDR3nt: TGTGCCAGCAGACCGGGGACTAGCGGGATCGGAGATACGCAGTATTTT; CDR3aa: CASRPGTSGIGDTQYF
v_gene: TRBV6-6; j_gene: TRBJ2-7; d_gene: NA; abundance: few; CDR3nt: TGTGCCAGCACCCCCGGTGTCTACGAGCAGTACTTC; CDR3aa: CASTPGVYEQYF